This T cell receptor (beta chain) stems from a study of PD-1 blockade in classical Hodgkin lymphoma. Study results and limitations: Underlying causes for the observed repertoire differences were not defined, possibly disease activity or prior therapy. The study found complete responders had baseline diversity similar to newly diagnosed patients.

The data were produced by immunoSEQ multiplex PCR, yet TCRdb's version contains in-frame clones alone and is incomplete. The data hold tens of thousands of clones, with 80% observed a single time. Indicated time point: cycle 4 day 1 (C4D1), after 6 weeks of nivolumab. Relapse after autologous stem cell transplantation occurred in every patient, and brentuximab vedotin exposure varied. In its sample, this clone is medium-sized (0.01 to 0.1%). Its antigen is unidentified. Trimming pared 0 bases from V and 4 bases from J, leaving 15 bases between. The germline V gene encodes CDR1 GTSNPN and CDR2 SVGIG (reference sequence). This CDR3 comprises 15 residues.

V is TRBV30 and J is TRBJ1-2; D not certain. The clonotype was recovered from a human donor with classical Hodgkin lymphoma. The sample here was peripheral blood mononuclear cells (PBMCs), taken before the fourth cycle of nivolumab. The CDR3 region has the DNA TGTGCCTGGAGTGTTAAGCTCGGCCGACTCTATGGCTACACCTTC. Its protein is CAWSVKLGRLYGYTF.